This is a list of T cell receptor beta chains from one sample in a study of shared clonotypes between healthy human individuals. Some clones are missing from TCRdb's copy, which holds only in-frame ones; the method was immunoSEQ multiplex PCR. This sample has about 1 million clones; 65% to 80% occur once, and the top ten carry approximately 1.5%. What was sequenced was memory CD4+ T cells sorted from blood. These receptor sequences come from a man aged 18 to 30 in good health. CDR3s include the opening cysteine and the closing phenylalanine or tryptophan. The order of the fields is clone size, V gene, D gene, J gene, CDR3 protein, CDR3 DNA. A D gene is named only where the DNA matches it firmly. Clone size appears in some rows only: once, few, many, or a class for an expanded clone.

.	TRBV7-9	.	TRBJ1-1	CASSPAEAHTEAFF	TGTGCCAGCAGCCCGGCGGAAGCGCACACTGAAGCTTTCTTT
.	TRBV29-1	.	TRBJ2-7	CSASGDTYEQYF	TGCAGCGCTTCAGGGGACACCTACGAGCAGTACTTC
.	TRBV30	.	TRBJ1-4	CAWMQGLGEKLFF	TGTGCCTGGATGCAGGGTTTGGGAGAAAAACTGTTTTTT
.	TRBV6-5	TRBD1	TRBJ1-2	CASRAAPGGYGYTF	TGTGCCAGCAGAGCCGCCCCAGGGGGCTATGGCTACACCTTC
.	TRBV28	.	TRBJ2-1	CASSLVGRGRHNEQFF	TGTGCCAGCAGTTTGGTCGGGCGGGGCCGACACAATGAGCAGTTCTTC
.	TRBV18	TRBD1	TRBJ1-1	CASSQGQSRFSPSSEAFF	TGTGCCAGCTCACAGGGACAGTCACGATTTAGCCCGTCGTCTGAAGCTTTCTTT
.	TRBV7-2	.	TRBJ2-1	CASSLARLKLFNEQFF	TGTGCCAGCAGCTTAGCGCGACTAAAATTATTCAATGAGCAGTTCTTC
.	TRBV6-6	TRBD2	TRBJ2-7	CASSTSGGFYEQYF	TGTGCCAGCAGTACGAGCGGGGGTTTCTACGAGCAGTACTTC
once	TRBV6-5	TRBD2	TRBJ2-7	CASSSRSSGSSYEQYF	TGTGCCAGCAGTTCCCGGAGTAGCGGGAGCTCCTACGAGCAGTACTTC
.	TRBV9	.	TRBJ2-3	CASSVDTTDTQYF	TGTGCCAGCAGCGTAGATACCACAGATACGCAGTATTTT
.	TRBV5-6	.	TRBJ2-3	CASSREGYSTDTQYF	TGTGCCAGCAGCCGCGAGGGGTATAGCACAGATACGCAGTATTTT
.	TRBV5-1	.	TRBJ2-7	CASSSGATGREQYF	TGCGCCAGCAGCTCGGGGGCGACAGGGAGGGAGCAGTACTTC
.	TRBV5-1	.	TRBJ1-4	CASSVTGNNEKLFF	TGCGCCAGCAGCGTCACAGGGAATAATGAAAAACTGTTTTTT
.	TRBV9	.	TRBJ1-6	CASSVAVNSPLHF	TGTGCCAGCAGCGTAGCTGTTAATTCACCCCTCCACTTT
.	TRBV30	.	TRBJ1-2	CAWRDIHGYTF	TGTGCCTGGAGGGACATCCATGGCTACACCTTC
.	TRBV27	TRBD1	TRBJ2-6	CASSLRTGSSGANVLTF	TGTGCCAGCAGTTTAAGGACAGGGAGTAGTGGGGCCAACGTCCTGACTTTC
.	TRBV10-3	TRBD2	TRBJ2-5	CAISESGSGRNQETQYF	TGTGCCATCAGTGAGTCAGGGAGCGGGAGAAACCAAGAGACCCAGTACTTC
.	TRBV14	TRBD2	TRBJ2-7	CASSRLAGGPVEQYF	TGTGCCAGCAGCCGCTTAGCGGGAGGGCCGGTCGAGCAGTACTTC
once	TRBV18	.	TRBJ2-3	CASSQGDTDTQYF	TGTGCCAGCTCACAGGGCGACACAGATACGCAGTATTTT
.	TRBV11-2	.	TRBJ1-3	CASSSAGLLIKGSGNTIYF	TGTGCCAGCAGCTCAGCGGGACTCCTCATAAAGGGGTCTGGAAACACCATATATTTT
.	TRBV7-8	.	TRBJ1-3	CASSFNSGNTIYF	TGTGCCAGCAGCTTTAACTCTGGAAACACCATATATTTT
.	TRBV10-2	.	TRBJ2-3	CASSVLGESIDTQYF	TGCGCCAGCAGTGTACTGGGGGAGTCCATAGATACGCAGTATTTT
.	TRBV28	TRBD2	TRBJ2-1	CASRLRFAGEGNEQFF	TGTGCCAGCAGACTCAGGTTCGCGGGAGAGGGGAATGAGCAGTTCTTC